This is a list of T cell receptor beta chains from one sample in a study of OX40 agonist ivuxolimab in advanced cancers. Data came from immunoSEQ multiplex PCR; TCRdb stores just in-frame clones and leaves some out. Altogether some 58,000 clones are present, just under 85% being singletons, with the ten largest covering around 4%. Sequenced here: CD4+ or CD8+ T cells sorted from blood, sampled in a trial of the OX40 agonist ivuxolimab. These receptor sequences come from an adult with an advanced solid tumor such as melanoma, head and neck, liver or kidney cancer. Both conserved end residues are part of each CDR3. Each record gives: D gene, J gene, clone size, V gene, CDR3 DNA, CDR3 protein. The D gene is left open where the match is weak. The size of a clone is reported for some rows only, either as once, few or many, or as a class for expanded clones.

D: .; J: TRBJ2-7; size: once; V: TRBV6-5; DNA: TGTGCCAGCAGTGCAACGGGGACATTTGAGCAGTACTTC; CDR3: CASSATGTFEQYF
D: TRBD2; J: TRBJ2-4; size: .; V: TRBV10-2; DNA: TGCGCCAGCAGGGAAACTAGCGGGTTAAACATTCAGTACTTC; CDR3: CASRETSGLNIQYF
D: .; J: TRBJ2-7; size: .; V: TRBV11-3; DNA: TGTGCCAGCAGCTTAGAACGTGGTGGGGGGACCTACGAGCAGTACTTC; CDR3: CASSLERGGGTYEQYF
D: .; J: TRBJ2-7; size: .; V: TRBV7-8; DNA: TGTGCCAGCAGCCCAAAAAGAACCTGGGGCTACGAGCAGTACTTC; CDR3: CASSPKRTWGYEQYF
D: .; J: TRBJ1-1; size: .; V: TRBV11-1; DNA: TGTGCCAGCAGCTCCCTGGACAGACGGGCTTTCTTT; CDR3: CASSSLDRRAFF
D: TRBD2; J: TRBJ2-2; size: few; V: TRBV18; DNA: TGTGCCAGCTCACCACCGGGAGGGCCGAAAAATGGCGGGGAGCTGTTTTTT; CDR3: CASSPPGGPKNGGELFF
D: .; J: TRBJ2-7; size: .; V: TRBV19; DNA: TGTGCCAGTAGTATGTTCGGACAGATCTACGAGCAGTACTTC; CDR3: CASSMFGQIYEQYF
D: TRBD2; J: TRBJ2-4; size: .; V: TRBV28; DNA: TGTGCCAGCAGTTTATTGTCGGGAGGAGGTCCCCTAGCCAAAAACATTCAGTACTTC; CDR3: CASSLLSGGGPLAKNIQYF
D: TRBD1; J: TRBJ2-2; size: once; V: TRBV6-5; DNA: TGTGCCACGGGACAGGGGGCGGTCGGGGAGCTGTTTTTT; CDR3: CATGQGAVGELFF
D: TRBD1; J: TRBJ2-5; size: .; V: TRBV5-4; DNA: TGTGCCAGCAGCTTGAGACAGGGGGATGAGACCCAGTACTTC; CDR3: CASSLRQGDETQYF
D: .; J: TRBJ1-2; size: .; V: TRBV5-1; DNA: TGCGCCAGCAGCTCGAATAACTATGGCTACACCTTC; CDR3: CASSSNNYGYTF
D: TRBD1; J: TRBJ1-4; size: .; V: TRBV28; DNA: TGTGCCAGCAGTGTACAGGGGGCGGAAAAACTGTTTTTT; CDR3: CASSVQGAEKLFF
D: .; J: TRBJ2-7; size: .; V: TRBV5-1; DNA: TGCGCCAGCGCCTTCGGGTTTACGGGGGAGCAGTACTTC; CDR3: CASAFGFTGEQYF
D: TRBD2; J: TRBJ2-7; size: .; V: TRBV7-2; DNA: TGTGCCAGCAGCGTATTAGCGGGGAGCTCCTACGAGCAGTACTTC; CDR3: CASSVLAGSSYEQYF
D: .; J: TRBJ2-3; size: .; V: TRBV7-2; DNA: TGTGCCAGCATCAACCGGGCCTTCACAGATACGCAGTATTTT; CDR3: CASINRAFTDTQYF